This is a list of T cell receptor beta chains from one sample in a study of beta chain features in type 1 diabetes. Profiling relied on immunoSEQ multiplex PCR, and the TCRdb table lists in-frame clones only, not all of them. The sample consists of about 900,000 clones, about 17% of them appearing once. The sequenced sample consisted of naive CD4+ T cells from blood. These receptors all come from a woman between 18 and 30 years old in good health. The CDR3 runs from the conserved cysteine through the conserved F or W.

>TRBJ2-7|TRBV2
CASSPDPIYEQYF
>TRBJ2-1|TRBV9
CASSVIGGPISYNEQFF
>TRBJ1-2|TRBV19
CASRPWTGGTDYGYTF
>TRBJ2-2|TRBV5-1
CASSSTWLGFANTGELFF
>TRBJ2-3|TRBV10-3
CATLPTSGRTDTQYF
>TRBJ2-1|TRBV7-8
CASSLLASSYNEQFF
>TRBJ2-2|TRBV28
CASSGLINTGELFF
>TRBJ2-3|TRBV21-1
CASSKTPGSSTDTQYF
>TRBJ2-7|TRBV7-2
CASSGGTLAYEQYF
>TRBJ2-1|TRBV12-2
CASRLVLSGRLGEQFF
>-|TRBV29-1
CSVLGRGDSYEQYF
>TRBJ2-7|TRBV18
CASSPHGGQGSYEQYF
>TRBJ2-1|TRBV29-1
CSVAGGRGYNEQFF
>TRBJ1-1|TRBV2
CASRILWGHSEAFF
>TRBJ2-1|TRBV10-3
CAISEQLADHNEQFF